A selection of T cell receptor beta chains follows, all from one sample in a study of blood T cell repertoires in COVID-19. The table came from immunoSEQ multiplex PCR; TCRdb's copy has only in-frame clones and leaves some out. This sample carries tens of thousands of clones, roughly 89% of them seen once, and the ten largest clones take more than 7%. The specimen sequenced was peripheral blood. The receptors stem from a human donor in a cohort sampled during active COVID-19. CDR3s include the opening cysteine and the closing phenylalanine or tryptophan. Fields, in order: V gene, D gene, clone size, J gene, CDR3 protein, CDR3 DNA. A D gene is named only where the DNA matches it firmly. The size field is filled for only some rows; it gives once, few, many or a size class.

TRBV12-3/TRBV12-4	NA	NA	TRBJ1-1	CASSLQLNTEAFF	TGTGCCAGCAGTCTACAGCTGAACACTGAAGCTTTCTTT
TRBV19	TRBD1	NA	TRBJ2-7	CASGTGWDEQYF	TGTGCCAGCGGGACAGGGTGGGACGAGCAGTACTTC
TRBV30	NA	few	TRBJ2-6	CAWSGLSGANVLTF	TGTGCCTGGAGTGGTCTCTCTGGGGCCAACGTCCTGACTTTC
TRBV6-5	TRBD1	NA	TRBJ2-5	CASRGQGEETQYF	TGTGCCAGCAGGGGACAGGGCGAGGAGACCCAGTACTTC
TRBV30	TRBD1	NA	TRBJ2-5	CACKGRTGQETQYF	TGTGCCTGCAAGGGCCGGACAGGCCAAGAGACCCAGTACTTC
TRBV7-8	TRBD1	NA	TRBJ1-3	CASSLVGQGASGNTIYF	TGTGCCAGCAGCTTAGTGGGACAGGGGGCCTCTGGAAACACCATATATTTT
TRBV11-2	NA	NA	TRBJ1-1	CASSLERGGTEAFF	TGTGCCAGCAGCTTAGAGAGGGGGGGCACTGAAGCTTTCTTT
TRBV29-1	NA	NA	TRBJ1-1	CSVVPDSLKDEAFF	TGCAGCGTTGTACCGGACAGCCTAAAGGATGAAGCTTTCTTT
TRBV12-3/TRBV12-4	NA	NA	TRBJ1-2	CASSPQGIYGYTF	TGTGCCAGCAGTCCACAGGGTATCTATGGCTACACCTTC
TRBV7-9	NA	NA	TRBJ1-2	CASRIRGNRDYGYTF	TGTGCCAGCAGGATTCGGGGGAATCGGGACTATGGCTACACCTTC
TRBV7-3	NA	NA	TRBJ1-1	CASSDEGRNTEAFF	TGTGCCAGCAGCGATGAGGGAAGGAACACTGAAGCTTTCTTT
TRBV12-3/TRBV12-4	TRBD2	NA	TRBJ2-7	CASSLGGEQQYF	TGTGCCAGCAGTTTGGGAGGGGAGCAGCAGTACTTC
TRBV5-1	TRBD1	NA	TRBJ1-2	CASKGDSDYGYTF	TGCGCCAGCAAGGGGGACAGCGACTATGGCTACACCTTC
TRBV10-3	TRBD1	NA	TRBJ1-2	CATRDSSNYGYTF	TGTGCCACCCGGGACAGTTCTAACTATGGCTACACCTTC
TRBV28	NA	NA	TRBJ1-4	CASGGGGNEKLFF	TGTGCCAGCGGTGGCGGAGGTAATGAAAAACTGTTTTTT
TRBV11-2	NA	NA	TRBJ1-3	CASSLTGEPGNTIYF	TGTGCCAGCAGCTTAACGGGGGAACCTGGAAACACCATATATTTT
TRBV9	NA	NA	TRBJ1-4	CASSVTGNGNEKLFF	TGTGCCAGCAGCGTTACAGGGAACGGTAATGAAAAACTGTTTTTT
TRBV7-9	NA	NA	TRBJ2-7	CASSGTGSSYEQYF	TGTGCCAGCAGTGGAACAGGGAGCTCCTACGAGCAGTACTTC
TRBV4-1	TRBD1	NA	TRBJ2-7	CASSQDFTGGEQYF	TGCGCCAGCAGCCAAGATTTTACAGGGGGAGAGCAGTACTTC
TRBV27	TRBD1	few	TRBJ2-7	CASSAPGQNYEQYF	TGTGCCAGCAGTGCGCCGGGACAGAACTACGAGCAGTACTTC
TRBV9	TRBD2	NA	TRBJ2-7	CASSVGGGRSTYEQYF	TGTGCCAGCAGCGTAGGGGGCGGGAGGAGCACCTACGAGCAGTACTTC
TRBV24-1	NA	NA	TRBJ1-2	CATSAGDYGYTF	TGTGCCACCAGTGCCGGGGACTATGGCTACACCTTC
TRBV27	TRBD1	NA	TRBJ1-1	CASRRRTGSLDTEAFF	TGTGCCAGCAGACGTCGGACAGGTAGTCTGGACACTGAAGCTTTCTTT
TRBV10-2	NA	NA	TRBJ1-1	CASSLRGAITEAFF	TGCGCCAGCAGCCTGCGGGGGGCAATCACTGAAGCTTTCTTT
TRBV10-3	NA	NA	TRBJ2-7	CAIAEGGINEQYF	TGTGCCATCGCCGAGGGGGGGATTAACGAGCAGTACTTC
TRBV2	TRBD1	NA	TRBJ1-1	CASSAWTGYMNTEAFF	TGTGCCAGCAGCGCCTGGACAGGCTACATGAACACTGAAGCTTTCTTT
TRBV29-1	NA	NA	TRBJ2-7	CSVVSGFSYEQYF	TGCAGCGTGGTGTCGGGTTTCTCCTACGAGCAGTACTTC
TRBV5-4	NA	NA	TRBJ2-6	CASSLGGSGANVLTF	TGTGCCAGCAGCTTAGGGGGCTCTGGGGCCAACGTCCTGACTTTC
TRBV3-1/TRBV3-2	NA	once	TRBJ1-1	CASSHSPLWSSNGEAFF	TGTGCCAGCAGCCATTCACCCTTGTGGTCGTCTAATGGTGAAGCTTTCTTT